This T cell receptor beta chain was documented in a study of T cell repertoires in cytomegalovirus infection (dated by TCRdb to the late 2010s). General notes on the study: Because public TCR beta signatures pointed to carriage of CMV infection together with the matching HLA type, the HLA type of each donor mattered for the analysis. Here is what the overall study found, with its caveats: The ex vivo response was dominated by HLA-C-restricted CMV-specific TCR beta clonotypes, and the single most frequent clonotype in two of eight donors was supplied by these HLA-C-restricted clonotypes. Carriers of CMV infection plus the relevant HLA type were discriminated by the cumulative frequency of public TCR beta family members in the study cohort and in an independent roughly 340-donor cohort.

For sequencing, an Illumina HiSeq 1500 was employed. TCRdb's own reprocessing of the public reads used fastp at Q25 and MiXCR and kept productive beta chains. Each CDR3 protein appears once, grouped with its most common genes and DNA. Across this sample there are roughly 500,000 distinct CDR3 sequences, with approximately 11% seen only once. The top ten clones comprise 10% of the sample. Here V drops 3 bases and J drops 10 bases, and the junction holds 8 bases not matched to any gene. The CDR3 runs 15 residues from the cysteine to the phenylalanine. Of the read, only the CDR3 DNA is kept; its 45 bases are in frame from base 1. CDR1 is given as KGHDR and CDR2 as SFDVKD, both from the germline V gene. In the case of this clonotype: The target of this receptor is not known. No base quality values were provided; no much bigger clone lies one nucleotide off.

The receptor was isolated from a human donor in good health (CMV status not recorded). Some clones in this sample may be carry-over from other donors' samples. Source material: PBMCs. The V and J segments used are TRBV24-1 and TRBJ2-1; 10 of the junction bases match TRBD1. The CDR3 loop reads CATSDRTGGLEEQFF. The DNA sequence follows: TGTGCCACCAGTGATCGGACAGGGGGTTTGGAGGAGCAGTTCTTC.